Listed below are T cell receptor beta chains from one sample, sequenced in a study of blood T cell repertoires in COVID-19. Libraries were prepared by immunoSEQ multiplex PCR; TCRdb keeps only in-frame clonotypes and omits some of them. The table lists about 110,000 clones, around 80% of them singletons. The specimen sequenced was peripheral blood. These receptors all stem from a man at least 80 years old with COVID-19, enrolled during active disease. Both conserved end residues are part of each CDR3. D genes are given only for firm matches. For some rows the clone size is stated as once, few or many, or as a class when expanded; others skip it.

J gene: TRBJ1-5
CDR3 length: 15
V gene: TRBV28
D gene: .
clone size: .
CDR3 DNA: TGTGCCAGCAGTTCAGGGGTTTATAGCAATCAGCCCCAGCATTTT
CDR3 protein: CASSSGVYSNQPQHF

J gene: TRBJ2-1
CDR3 length: 15
V gene: TRBV28
D gene: TRBD1
clone size: .
CDR3 DNA: TGTGCCAGCAGTTTACGGACAGGGGTTAGAGATGAGCAGTTCTTC
CDR3 protein: CASSLRTGVRDEQFF

J gene: TRBJ1-4
CDR3 length: 15
V gene: TRBV28
D gene: .
clone size: .
CDR3 DNA: TGTGCCAGCACTCTACGGGGGTGGGGATCTCGAAAACTGTTTTTT
CDR3 protein: CASTLRGWGSRKLFF

J gene: TRBJ1-5
CDR3 length: 14
V gene: TRBV6-2/TRBV6-3
D gene: TRBD1
clone size: .
CDR3 DNA: TGTGCCAGCAGTCATGACAGGGAAGGACAGCCCCAGCATTTT
CDR3 protein: CASSHDREGQPQHF

J gene: TRBJ1-3
CDR3 length: 14
V gene: TRBV7-8
D gene: .
clone size: .
CDR3 DNA: TGTGCCAGCAGATTGTCCGAGGCCGGAAACACCATATATTTT
CDR3 protein: CASRLSEAGNTIYF

J gene: TRBJ2-7
CDR3 length: 11
V gene: TRBV10-3
D gene: .
clone size: few
CDR3 DNA: TGTGCCATGGCGGATTTGAACGAGCAGTACTTC
CDR3 protein: CAMADLNEQYF

J gene: TRBJ1-2
CDR3 length: 14
V gene: TRBV5-1
D gene: .
clone size: .
CDR3 DNA: TGCGCCAGCAGCTCGCCGGGGGGGCAGTATGGCTACACCTTC
CDR3 protein: CASSSPGGQYGYTF

J gene: TRBJ1-1
CDR3 length: 13
V gene: TRBV6-5
D gene: .
clone size: .
CDR3 DNA: TGTGCCAGCAGTTGGACAGAGAACACTGAAGCTTTCTTT
CDR3 protein: CASSWTENTEAFF

J gene: TRBJ2-1
CDR3 length: 16
V gene: TRBV9
D gene: TRBD2
clone size: .
CDR3 DNA: TGTGCCAGCAGCGTAAGCCTAGCGGGAGTTTACAATGAGCAGTTCTTC
CDR3 protein: CASSVSLAGVYNEQFF

J gene: TRBJ2-1
CDR3 length: 17
V gene: TRBV9
D gene: TRBD2
clone size: .
CDR3 DNA: TGTGCCAGCAGCTCGGGAAACGGACTAGTTTCCTACAATGAGCAGTTCTTC
CDR3 protein: CASSSGNGLVSYNEQFF

J gene: TRBJ2-5
CDR3 length: 13
V gene: TRBV2
D gene: .
clone size: once
CDR3 DNA: TGTGCCAGCACTTATAGCGGTCAAGAGACCCAGTACTTC
CDR3 protein: CASTYSGQETQYF

J gene: TRBJ2-7
CDR3 length: 16
V gene: TRBV19
D gene: TRBD1
clone size: .
CDR3 DNA: TGTGCCAGTAGCCCCCGTCGACAGGGAATTCCCTACGAGCAGTACTTC
CDR3 protein: CASSPRRQGIPYEQYF

J gene: TRBJ1-6
CDR3 length: 14
V gene: TRBV19
D gene: .
clone size: .
CDR3 DNA: TGTGCCAGTAAAGAGGGTAACTATAATTCACCCCTCCACTTT
CDR3 protein: CASKEGNYNSPLHF

J gene: TRBJ1-2
CDR3 length: 15
V gene: TRBV6-5
D gene: .
clone size: .
CDR3 DNA: TGTGCCAGCAGTTACAACCCCCGGAGCAACTATGGCTACACCTTC
CDR3 protein: CASSYNPRSNYGYTF

J gene: TRBJ2-5
CDR3 length: 14
V gene: TRBV27
D gene: TRBD2
clone size: few
CDR3 DNA: TGTGCCAGCAGTTTGACTAGCCCCCAAGAGACCCAGTACTTC
CDR3 protein: CASSLTSPQETQYF

J gene: TRBJ2-7
CDR3 length: 14
V gene: TRBV10-1
D gene: TRBD1
clone size: .
CDR3 DNA: TGCGCCAGCACCCCGGACAGGGGGCTCTACGAGCAGTACTTC
CDR3 protein: CASTPDRGLYEQYF

J gene: TRBJ1-6
CDR3 length: 13
V gene: TRBV7-9
D gene: .
clone size: .
CDR3 DNA: TGTGCCAGCAGCGACAGAGAGAATTCACCCCTCCACTTT
CDR3 protein: CASSDRENSPLHF

J gene: TRBJ2-7
CDR3 length: 15
V gene: TRBV4-2
D gene: TRBD2
clone size: .
CDR3 DNA: TGTGCCAGCAGCCAAGGACTAGCGGGAGCCTACGAGCAGTACTTC
CDR3 protein: CASSQGLAGAYEQYF

J gene: TRBJ2-5
CDR3 length: 16
V gene: TRBV20-1
D gene: .
clone size: .
CDR3 DNA: TGCAGTGCTAGTCTCCCCCTGCGGGGAATGGGAGAGACCCAGTACTTC
CDR3 protein: CSASLPLRGMGETQYF

J gene: TRBJ2-2
CDR3 length: 14
V gene: TRBV4-3
D gene: .
clone size: .
CDR3 DNA: TGCGCCAGCAGCCATCAGGCTTACACCGGGGAGCTGTTTTTT
CDR3 protein: CASSHQAYTGELFF

J gene: TRBJ1-1
CDR3 length: 16
V gene: TRBV28
D gene: .
clone size: .
CDR3 DNA: TGTGCCAGCAGCCCCCAGACTCGGGAGGCGGGCACTGAAGCTTTCTTT
CDR3 protein: CASSPQTREAGTEAFF

J gene: TRBJ2-5
CDR3 length: 16
V gene: TRBV13
D gene: .
clone size: .
CDR3 DNA: TGTGCCAGCAGCTTAGTTGGGGGGACGCACCAAGAGACCCAGTACTTC
CDR3 protein: CASSLVGGTHQETQYF

J gene: TRBJ1-2
CDR3 length: 15
V gene: TRBV6-5
D gene: TRBD1
clone size: .
CDR3 DNA: TGTGCCAGCAGACGACAGGGCCCGGGGGACTATGGCTACACCTTC
CDR3 protein: CASRRQGPGDYGYTF

J gene: TRBJ1-6
CDR3 length: 15
V gene: TRBV2
D gene: TRBD1
clone size: .
CDR3 DNA: TGTGCCAGCAAGGGACAGGGACGAAATAATTCACCCCTCCACTTT
CDR3 protein: CASKGQGRNNSPLHF

J gene: TRBJ2-7
CDR3 length: 13
V gene: TRBV15
D gene: TRBD2
clone size: .
CDR3 DNA: TGTGCCACCAGCAGAGATGGGAAGCGGGAGGGATTCTTC
CDR3 protein: CATSRDGKREGFF

J gene: TRBJ2-7
CDR3 length: 16
V gene: TRBV6-5
D gene: .
clone size: .
CDR3 DNA: TGTGCCAGCAGTTCCCCCTTTCTGTCAGGGTACTACGAGCAGTACTTC
CDR3 protein: CASSSPFLSGYYEQYF

J gene: TRBJ1-5
CDR3 length: 14
V gene: TRBV19
D gene: TRBD1
clone size: few
CDR3 DNA: TGTGCCAGCCAACCGGGACAGGGACGTCAGCCCCAGCATTTT
CDR3 protein: CASQPGQGRQPQHF

J gene: TRBJ2-4
CDR3 length: 14
V gene: TRBV28
D gene: TRBD2
clone size: .
CDR3 DNA: TGTGCCAGCAGTGCTCCGGGACTAGCATGGATTCAGTACTTC
CDR3 protein: CASSAPGLAWIQYF

J gene: TRBJ2-1
CDR3 length: 14
V gene: TRBV13
D gene: .
clone size: .
CDR3 DNA: TGTGCCAGCAGCAGGAGTCGGCCAAGACTAGAAGAGTTCTTC
CDR3 protein: CASSRSRPRLEEFF

J gene: TRBJ1-4
CDR3 length: 14
V gene: TRBV6-5
D gene: TRBD1
clone size: .
CDR3 DNA: TGTGCCAGCAGTCTGACAGGGGTTAATGAAAAACTGTTTTTT
CDR3 protein: CASSLTGVNEKLFF

J gene: TRBJ2-7
CDR3 length: 14
V gene: TRBV27
D gene: .
clone size: .
CDR3 DNA: TGTGCCAGCAGTCTCAGGACAGATGGCTACGAGCAGTACTTC
CDR3 protein: CASSLRTDGYEQYF

J gene: TRBJ2-7
CDR3 length: 13
V gene: TRBV19
D gene: .
clone size: .
CDR3 DNA: TGTGCCAGTAGTATCCTAGGGGCCTACGAGCAGTACTTC
CDR3 protein: CASSILGAYEQYF

J gene: TRBJ2-1
CDR3 length: 18
V gene: TRBV13
D gene: TRBD2
clone size: .
CDR3 DNA: TGTGCCAGCAGCTTAAGCCCGGGGCTAGCGGGAGAGGACAATGAGCAGTTCTTC
CDR3 protein: CASSLSPGLAGEDNEQFF

J gene: TRBJ2-3
CDR3 length: 14
V gene: TRBV28
D gene: .
clone size: .
CDR3 DNA: TGTGCCAGCAGTTTACCCCCTAGGACAGATACGCAGTATTTT
CDR3 protein: CASSLPPRTDTQYF

J gene: TRBJ1-2
CDR3 length: 16
V gene: TRBV13
D gene: .
clone size: once
CDR3 DNA: TGTGCCAGCAGCTTAGTTGGGGCAGGGGTGCGATATGGCTACACCTTC
CDR3 protein: CASSLVGAGVRYGYTF

J gene: TRBJ2-2
CDR3 length: 15
V gene: TRBV5-1
D gene: .
clone size: few
CDR3 DNA: TGCGCCAGCAGCTTGAGCAGGGCGAACACCGGGGAGCTGTTTTTT
CDR3 protein: CASSLSRANTGELFF

J gene: TRBJ1-1
CDR3 length: 13
V gene: TRBV29-1
D gene: TRBD1
clone size: .
CDR3 DNA: TGCAGCGCCAGGACAGGGGCGCACACTGAAGCTTTCTTT
CDR3 protein: CSARTGAHTEAFF

J gene: TRBJ2-5
CDR3 length: 11
V gene: TRBV29-1
D gene: .
clone size: .
CDR3 DNA: TGCTCAGGAGGTAGGGAAGAGACCCAGTACTTC
CDR3 protein: CSGGREETQYF

J gene: TRBJ1-5
CDR3 length: 15
V gene: TRBV9
D gene: .
clone size: .
CDR3 DNA: TGTGCCAGCAGCGTAGGGCCCTTTCCGAATCAGCCCCAGCATTTT
CDR3 protein: CASSVGPFPNQPQHF

J gene: TRBJ1-1
CDR3 length: 14
V gene: TRBV24-1
D gene: TRBD1
clone size: .
CDR3 DNA: TGTGCCACCAGTGAGTCAGGGGGCTACACTGAAGCTTTCTTT
CDR3 protein: CATSESGGYTEAFF

J gene: TRBJ2-2
CDR3 length: 14
V gene: TRBV28
D gene: .
clone size: many
CDR3 DNA: TGTGCCAGCACCCTGGGGCAGGGCACCGGGGAGCTGTTTTTT
CDR3 protein: CASTLGQGTGELFF

J gene: TRBJ2-7
CDR3 length: 16
V gene: TRBV25-1
D gene: TRBD2
clone size: .
CDR3 DNA: TGTGCCAGCAGTGCCCCCCGAGAGAGCGGGAGAGTCGAGCAGTACTTC
CDR3 protein: CASSAPRESGRVEQYF